The clone carrying this T cell receptor beta chain was seen a handful of times. Its specificity is not known. The source material, RNA transcripts, was used to amplify TCR beta CDR3 regions. First-round RT-PCR with HTBI primers amplified the TCR CDR3 region. TCRdb re-called the multiplex PCR reads through MiXCR, storing one row per CDR3 protein. Here the sample spans about 770,000 distinct CDR3 sequences, about 17% being singletons. The sample is drawn from a study of T cells in Graves' hyperthyroidism and ophthalmopathy. General study results and limits: Ophthalmopathy was predicted by the model a median of roughly 6.6 months ahead of onset.

V lost 3 bases and J lost 2, with 14 bases in between. Germline V lookup: CDR1 LGHDT, CDR2 YNNKEL (reference sequence). The CDR3 has 16 amino acids. This chain uses TRBV3-1 with TRBJ1-5, with a weak D call TRBD1 (6 bases). Sequencing was carried out using blood. The TCR sequence derives from a woman in her fifties or sixties with Graves' hyperthyroidism that later progressed to Graves' ophthalmopathy. CDR3 coding DNA: TGTGCCAGCAGCCATTCCTCAGGGGCCGGCAATCAGCCCCAGCATTTT. It encodes CASSHSSGAGNQPQHF.